The 14 T cell receptor beta chains reported below all come from one sample, sequenced in a study of brain T cells in children with intractable seizures. Here immunoSEQ multiplex PCR was the method, and the copy in TCRdb shows in-frame clones only, minus some. Altogether around 340,000 clones are present, about 94% being singletons, with the ten largest covering about 6%. Described time point: blood from clinic visit 5 months post-surgery; TSC patient then seizure free. The sample consisted of peripheral blood, taken around 5 months after surgery. The receptor set was obtained from a boy younger than two with tuberous sclerosis and intractable seizures.

V and J are TRBV27 and TRBJ1-6; no definite D call. The CDR3 totals 13 residues. Germline CDR1 MNHEY, CDR2 SMNVEV (reference sequence). Trimming left V 5 bases short and J 4 bases short, with 6 bases between. Written as DNA, the CDR3 is TGTGCCAGCAGTAACAAGTATAATTCACCCCTCCACTTT. This translates into CASSNKYNSPLHF.

The rearrangement uses TRBV6-5 and TRBJ2-3; maybe TRBD1 (6 bases). In germline, CDR1 is MNHEY, CDR2 SVGAGI. Trimming left V 3 bases short and J 2 bases short, with 12 bases between. This CDR3 has 15 amino acids. The CDR3 loop reads CASSYSGANTDTQYF. Written as DNA, the CDR3 is TGTGCCAGCAGTTATTCAGGGGCCAACACAGATACGCAGTATTTT.

The chain employs TRBV24-1 and TRBJ2-1; a weak D match, TRBD2 (6 bases). The CDR3 runs to 13 residues. V dropped 7 bases and J dropped 10 bases, with 16 bases sitting between them. CDR1 is KGHDR and CDR2 is SFDVKD in the germline V gene. CDR3 protein: CATSKTSVREQFF. DNA for the CDR3: TGTGCCACCAGCAAGACTAGTGTCAGGGAGCAGTTCTTC.

The V gene is TRBV7-9, the J gene TRBJ1-1, with a possible D match to TRBD1 (5 bases). The CDR3 has 14 residues. Germline V gene sequence: CDR1 SEHNR, CDR2 FQNEAQ (reference sequence). V dropped 0 bases and J dropped 5 bases, with 10 bases sitting between them. The CDR3 DNA reads TGTGCCAGCAGCTTAGCTTGGAAGGGGACTGAAGCTTTCTTT. Its protein product is CASSLAWKGTEAFF. Together with reference TRBV7-9 and TRBJ1-1, the CDR3 gives the full variable domain: DTGVSQNPRHKITKRGQNVTFRCDPISEHNRLYWYRQTLGQGPEFLTYFQNEAQLEKSRLLSDRFSAERPKGSFSTLEIQRTEQGDSAMYLCASSLAWKGTEAFFGQGTRLTVV.

The V and J genes are TRBV9 and TRBJ2-2, with TRBD2 as a possible D gene (6 bases). Germline V gene data show CDR1 as SGDLS and CDR2 as YYNGEE. V was cut by 3 bases and J by 1 base, with 13 bases left in between. The CDR3 spans 16 residues. CDR3 protein: CASSAGTHRNTGELFF. DNA for the CDR3: TGTGCCAGCAGCGCAGGGACTCATCGGAACACCGGGGAGCTGTTTTTT.

The gene calls are TRBV6-5 and TRBJ2-1, with D possibly TRBD2 on 6 matching bases. The CDR3 is 15 amino acids. In germline, CDR1 is MNHEY, CDR2 SVGAGI. The ends were cut back, 1 base at V and 6 bases at J, with 13 bases in the middle. The CDR3 region is CASSYFGGDRNEQFF. The CDR3 DNA reads TGTGCCAGCAGTTACTTCGGCGGGGATCGCAATGAGCAGTTCTTC.

The chain links TRBV9 to TRBJ2-1; D possibly corresponds to TRBD1 (5 bases). Trimming took 1 base from V and 2 from J, leaving 7 bases between them. CDR1 is SGDLS and CDR2 is YYNGEE in the germline V gene. The CDR3 consists of 14 residues. The CDR3 region has the DNA TGTGCCAGCAGCGTACCGGACACCTACAATGAGCAGTTCTTC. Protein: CASSVPDTYNEQFF.

The chain recombines TRBV7-3 with TRBJ2-3; D is perhaps TRBD2 (5 bases). V was clipped by 2 bases and J by 0 bases, with 9 bases between them. The CDR3 totals 15 residues. The germline gives CDR1 SGHTA, CDR2 FQGTGA. CDR3: CASSLSGGSTDTQYF. As DNA, the CDR3 is TGTGCCAGCAGCTTATCCGGCGGGAGCACAGATACGCAGTATTTT.

The genes are TRBV28 and TRBJ1-2, with 7 bases that match TRBD1. This CDR3 region has 12 residues. CDR1 MDHEN and CDR2 SYDVKM come from the germline V gene. The junction had 4 bases not matched to a gene; V was cut back by 8 bases and J by 4 bases. CDR3 sequence reads: CASQGQPYGYTF. The CDR3, as DNA: TGTGCCAGCCAGGGACAGCCCTATGGCTACACCTTC.

This chain joins TRBV5-1 and TRBJ2-1; 13 nucleotides match TRBD2. Germline V gene lookup returns CDR1 SGHRS and CDR2 YFSETQ. V lost 2 bases to trimming and J lost 7 bases; unmatched junction nucleotides: 12. The CDR3 spans 18 residues. CDR3 sequence: CASSFRTSGSGGRNEQFF. The CDR3 DNA sequence: TGCGCCAGCAGCTTCCGGACTAGCGGGAGTGGGGGAAGAAATGAGCAGTTCTTC.

The chain carries TRBV9 and TRBJ2-3; D not certain. Trimming left V 4 bases short and J 3 bases short, with 6 bases between. This CDR3 contains 12 residues. The germline V gene has CDR1 SGDLS and CDR2 YYNGEE. The CDR3 is CASSPGTDTQYF. CDR3 sequence (DNA): TGTGCCAGCAGCCCCGGGACAGATACGCAGTATTTT. Based on the CDR3 plus reference TRBV9 and TRBJ2-3, the full variable domain is DSGVTQTPKHLITATGQRVTLRCSPRSGDLSVYWYQQSLDQGLQFLIQYYNGEERAKGNILERFSAQQFPDLHSELNLSSLELGDSALYFCASSPGTDTQYFGPGTRLTVL.

The chain joins TRBV30 to TRBJ1-2; D perhaps matches TRBD1 (5 bases). The CDR3 spans 11 residues. CDR1 and CDR2 from the germline V gene are GTSNPN and SVGIG (reference sequence). Trimming left V 4 bases short and J 6 bases short, with 9 bases between. The CDR3 bases are TGTGCCTGGACGGGGCTGCATGGCTACACCTTC. Its protein is CAWTGLHGYTF.

The chain joins TRBV7-3 to TRBJ1-6, with 7 bases matching TRBD1. V gave up 3 bases and J gave up 5 bases; unmatched junction bases: 10. The CDR3 consists of 17 residues. Germline assignment: CDR1 SGHTA and CDR2 FQGTGA. The CDR3: CASSFARDRWDNSPLHF. DNA for the CDR3: TGTGCCAGCAGCTTTGCCCGGGACAGATGGGATAATTCACCCCTCCACTTT.

The V call is TRBV27, the J call TRBJ2-3; TRBD2 aligns across 7 bases. The J segment lost 3 bases and the V segment lost 3 bases, leaving 6 bases of the junction unmatched. CDR1 is MNHEY, CDR2 SMNVEV, per germline (reference sequence). This CDR3 has 15 amino acids. The CDR3 region is CASSLIRGGTDTQYF. In nucleotides, the CDR3 is TGTGCCAGCAGTTTGATCCGGGGAGGGACAGATACGCAGTATTTT.